These 20 T cell receptor beta chains came from one sample sequenced in a study of PD-L1 blockade in urothelial cancer. This sample's time point: peripheral blood 6 weeks after treatment start. The assay was immunoSEQ multiplex PCR, and TCRdb's table has in-frame clones only and misses some. This repertoire shows about 120,000 clones, under 95% found once; its top ten account for 3% to 4%. Material: PBMCs, obtained around atezolizumab (anti-PD-L1) treatment. These receptors came from a man between 60 and 75 years old with urothelial cancer.

The chain is built from TRBV7-6 and TRBJ2-5; 9 bases are shared with TRBD2. The germline V gene has CDR1 SGHVS and CDR2 FNYEAQ. The junction had 8 bases not matched to a gene; V was cut back by 1 base and J by 5 bases. The CDR3 has 16 amino acids. In DNA, the CDR3 is TGTGCCAGCAGCTTAGGGGCGGGGGGGCTTGGCGAGACCCAGTACTTC. Protein: CASSLGAGGLGETQYF. The variable domain in full, with the rest retrieved from reference TRBV7-6 and TRBJ2-5, is GAGVSQSPRYKVTKRGQDVALRCDPISGHVSLYWYRQALGQGPEFLTYFNYEAQQDKSGLPNDRFSAERPEGSISTLTIQRTEQRDSAMYRCASSLGAGGLGETQYFGPGTRLLVL.

V gene TRBV20-1 combines with J gene TRBJ2-2; the D gene is possibly TRBD1 (6 bases). Germline V lookup: CDR1 DFQATT, CDR2 SNEGSKA (reference sequence). This CDR3 region has 11 residues. CDR3 amino acids: CSYRAVGELFF. CDR3 in DNA: TGCAGCTACAGGGCCGTCGGGGAGCTGTTTTTT.

The gene calls are TRBV5-4 and TRBJ2-4, with 14 bases identical to TRBD2. Germline loops: CDR1 SGHNT, CDR2 YYREEE (reference sequence). Trimming took 4 bases from V and 5 from J; bases not matched to a gene: 5. The CDR3 loop spans 16 amino acids. The CDR3, as DNA: TGTGCCAGCAGCCCAGGACTAGCGGGGGGTCAAAACATTCAGTACTTC. This codes for CASSPGLAGGQNIQYF.

The chain has TRBV7-2 and TRBJ2-7; D gene uncertain. CDR1 is SGHTA and CDR2 is FQGNSA in the germline V gene. This CDR3 contains 12 residues. Between the trimmed V and J ends, which lost 1 base and 6 bases, there was a span of 7 bases. The CDR3: CASSLDHSEQYF. The CDR3 DNA is TGTGCCAGCAGCTTAGATCACAGCGAGCAGTACTTC.

As DNA, the CDR3 is TGTGCCAGCAGCCTCTCAGGCGGGGGGACCACAGATACGCAGTATTTT. This gives the protein CASSLSGGGTTDTQYF. The J gene is TRBJ2-3, the V gene TRBV7-3; 8 bases match TRBD2. Trimming cost V 5 bases and J 2 bases; bases outside gene matches: 9. Germline values: CDR1 SGHTA, CDR2 FQGTGA. The CDR3 has 16 residues. Looking up the rest from reference TRBV7-3 and TRBJ2-3 gives the full variable domain: GAGVSQTPSNKVTEKGKYVELRCDPISGHTALYWYRQSLGQGPEFLIYFQGTGAADDSGLPNDRFFAVRPEGSVSTLKIQRTERGDSAVYLCASSLSGGGTTDTQYFGPGTRLTVL.

V usage is TRBV4-1 and J usage is TRBJ2-3; D is possibly TRBD1 (5 bases). The CDR3 runs to 15 residues. CDR1 is MGHRA, CDR2 YSYEKL, per germline. V was shortened by 5 bases and J by 4 bases, with 16 bases between the two germline ends. The DNA for the CDR3 is TGCGCCAGCAGCTACTGGGGCGAAAATTCAGATACGCAGTATTTT. Residues: CASSYWGENSDTQYF.

This clone was observed a single time. The rearrangement joins TRBV7-6 to TRBJ2-5; D may be TRBD2 (7 bases). The V end was cut by 5 bases, the J end by 5 bases, with 15 bases between. Germline V CDR1 and CDR2: SGHVS, FNYEAQ. The CDR3 extends over 14 amino acids. This chain's CDR3 is CASSPRGAGETQYF. CDR3 DNA: TGTGCCAGCAGCCCTCGGGGGGCCGGTGAGACCCAGTACTTC. The variable domain in full, completed from reference TRBV7-6 and TRBJ2-5, reads GAGVSQSPRYKVTKRGQDVALRCDPISGHVSLYWYRQALGQGPEFLTYFNYEAQQDKSGLPNDRFSAERPEGSISTLTIQRTEQRDSAMYRCASSPRGAGETQYFGPGTRLLVL.

This clone turned up a few times. V usage is TRBV10-2 and J usage is TRBJ1-2; D is perhaps TRBD1 (6 bases). Germline V gene lookup returns CDR1 WSHSY and CDR2 SAAADI. The V end was cut by 2 bases, the J end by 11 bases, with 12 bases between. The CDR3 extends over 12 amino acids. DNA for the CDR3: TGCGCCAGCAGTGAGCCACAGGGCGCATACACCTTC. This encodes CASSEPQGAYTF.

This sequence joins TRBV5-1 and TRBJ2-7; TRBD1 matches 11 bases. Germline CDR1 SGHRS, CDR2 YFSETQ. The CDR3 loop spans 15 amino acids. V shed 0 bases, J shed 2 bases, and the junction held 1 base outside the gene matches. As DNA, the CDR3 is TGCGCCAGCAGCTTGGAGGGACAGGGGGCCTACGAGCAGTACTTC. Encoded protein: CASSLEGQGAYEQYF.

The chain is built from TRBV18 and TRBJ2-3; TRBD2 matches at 8 bases. Germline assignment: CDR1 KGHSH and CDR2 LQKENI. CDR3 length equals 16 residues. Trimming removed 4 bases from V and 3 bases from J; junction bases left unmatched: 9. In DNA form, the CDR3 reads TGTGCCAGCTCACTTGGGACTGCGGGGGGAACAGATACGCAGTATTTT. This gives the protein CASSLGTAGGTDTQYF.

The chain recombines TRBV4-3 with TRBJ2-7, with D uncertain. The V end lost 0 bases, the J end lost 5 bases, and 8 bases lay between the germline ends. CDR3 length equals 13 residues. From germline, CDR1 is LGHNA and CDR2 YSLEER. CDR3 nucleotides: TGCGCCAGCAGCCAAGAGAATAGTCACGAGCAGTACTTC. It codes for CASSQENSHEQYF.

V gene TRBV10-3 combines with J gene TRBJ1-2, with 8 bases that match TRBD1. The CDR3 is 14 amino acids. V trimming: 6 bases; J trimming: 2 bases; junction bases outside the gene matches: 5. The germline gives CDR1 ENHRY, CDR2 SYGVKD. CDR3 nucleotides: TGTGCCATCAGCGGGACAGGCGCGAACTATGGCTACACCTTC. Its protein is CAISGTGANYGYTF.

This sequence joins TRBV7-2 and TRBJ1-6, with unresolved D. V lost 5 bases and J lost 12, with 23 bases in between. CDR1 is SGHTA and CDR2 is FQGNSA in the germline V gene. The CDR3 has 16 amino acids. In nucleotides, the CDR3 is TGTGCCAGCAGCCCGAGGGTCAGGCTAAAAATGGGACCCCTCCACTTT. Its protein is CASSPRVRLKMGPLHF.

The rearrangement uses TRBV11-2 and TRBJ2-7; 13 bases match TRBD2. The V and J ends lost 3 bases and 4 bases, in that order; junction bases with no gene match: 9. The CDR3 spans 17 residues. Per germline, CDR1 SGHAT and CDR2 FQNNGV. This CDR3 reads CASSFGLTSGGAYEQYF. DNA of the CDR3: TGTGCCAGCAGCTTTGGGTTAACTAGCGGGGGGGCTTACGAGCAGTACTTC.

The chain employs TRBV7-2 and TRBJ1-1; D is ambiguous. Trimming removed 7 bases from V and 0 bases from J, with 15 bases in between. The CDR3 is 15 amino acids. CDR1 is SGHTA and CDR2 is FQGNSA in the germline V gene. CDR3 loop: CASTPDGRMNTEAFF. The CDR3, as DNA: TGTGCCAGCACCCCAGATGGCAGGATGAACACTGAAGCTTTCTTT. Looking up the rest from reference TRBV7-2 and TRBJ1-1 gives the full variable domain: GAGVSQSPSNKVTEKGKDVELRCDPISGHTALYWYRQSLGQGLEFLIYFQGNSAPDKSGLPSDRFSAERTGGSVSTLTIQRTQQEDSAVYLCASTPDGRMNTEAFFGQGTRLTVV.

The chain joins TRBV9 to TRBJ2-5; D may be TRBD1 (6 bases). V was pared by 0 bases and J by 4 bases, with 10 bases between. The CDR3 covers 14 residues. CDR1 and CDR2 from the germline V gene are SGDLS and YYNGEE. The CDR3 here is CASSVGTVGETQYF. The CDR3 DNA reads TGTGCCAGCAGCGTAGGGACAGTCGGAGAGACCCAGTACTTC. The complete variable domain, with remaining parts taken from reference TRBV9 and TRBJ2-5, reads DSGVTQTPKHLITATGQRVTLRCSPRSGDLSVYWYQQSLDQGLQFLIQYYNGEERAKGNILERFSAQQFPDLHSELNLSSLELGDSALYFCASSVGTVGETQYFGPGTRLLVL.

The chain couples TRBV4-3 to TRBJ2-7; a weak D match, TRBD2 (6 bases). The length of the CDR3 is 15 residues. The germline V and J ends were trimmed by 4 bases and 3 bases, with 16 bases remaining between them. Germline lookup yields CDR1 LGHNA and CDR2 YSLEER. The DNA of the CDR3 is TGCGCCAGCAGCCGGGGGGTAACCCGAGACTACGAGCAGTACTTC. Translation: CASSRGVTRDYEQYF.

The V gene is TRBV7-8, the J gene TRBJ2-1; 12 bases fit TRBD2. J was trimmed by 5 bases and V by 2 bases; bases with no gene match: 4. The germline V gene encodes CDR1 SGHVS and CDR2 FQNEAQ. CDR3 size: 16 residues. The CDR3 nucleotides are TGTGCCAGCAGCTTATCAACTAGCGGGGGGAACAATGAGCAGTTCTTC. This gives the protein CASSLSTSGGNNEQFF. Full variable domain (outside the CDR3, taken from reference TRBV7-8 and TRBJ2-1): GAGVSQSPRYKVAKRGQDVALRCDPISGHVSLFWYQQALGQGPEFLTYFQNEAQLDKSGLPSDRFFAERPEGSVSTLKIQRTQQEDSAVYLCASSLSTSGGNNEQFFGPGTRLTVL.

This chain joins TRBV7-2 and TRBJ2-3, with 8 nucleotides matching TRBD2. The V gene end was trimmed by 7 bases and the J gene end by 4 bases; junction bases not matched to a gene: 10. This CDR3 contains 15 residues. Germline V CDR1 and CDR2: SGHTA, FQGNSA. The CDR3, as DNA: TGTGCCAGCACCTCTGTGGGACTAGGTGCAGATACGCAGTATTTT. It translates to CASTSVGLGADTQYF.

This chain joins TRBV7-2 and TRBJ2-7, with 7 bases fitting TRBD1. The junction had 5 bases not matched to a gene; V was cut back by 0 bases and J by 3 bases. CDR3 length equals 15 residues. Germline values: CDR1 SGHTA, CDR2 FQGNSA. DNA for the CDR3: TGTGCCAGCAGCTTAGCGGGGCAGGGGGTCTACGAGCAGTACTTC. Protein product: CASSLAGQGVYEQYF. The full variable domain, completed using reference TRBV7-2 and TRBJ2-7, is GAGVSQSPSNKVTEKGKDVELRCDPISGHTALYWYRQSLGQGLEFLIYFQGNSAPDKSGLPSDRFSAERTGGSVSTLTIQRTQQEDSAVYLCASSLAGQGVYEQYFGPGTRLTVT.